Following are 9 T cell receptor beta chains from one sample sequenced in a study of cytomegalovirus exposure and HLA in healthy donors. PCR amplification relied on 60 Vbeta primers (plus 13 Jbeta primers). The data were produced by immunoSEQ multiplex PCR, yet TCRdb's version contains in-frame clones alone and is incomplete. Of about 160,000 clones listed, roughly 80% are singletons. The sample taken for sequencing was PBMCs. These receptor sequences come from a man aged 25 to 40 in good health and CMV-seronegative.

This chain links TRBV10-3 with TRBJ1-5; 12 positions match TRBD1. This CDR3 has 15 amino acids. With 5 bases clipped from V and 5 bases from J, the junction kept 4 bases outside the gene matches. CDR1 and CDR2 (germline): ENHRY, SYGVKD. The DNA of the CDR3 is TGTGCCATCAGTTCGGGACAGGGGGCAGATCAGCCCCAGCATTTT. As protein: CAISSGQGADQPQHF.

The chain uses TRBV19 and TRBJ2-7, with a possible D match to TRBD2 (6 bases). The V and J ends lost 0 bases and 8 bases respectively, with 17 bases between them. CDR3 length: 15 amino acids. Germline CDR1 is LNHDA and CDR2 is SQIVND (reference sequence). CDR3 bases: TGTGCCAGTAGTATAGAGGCGGGACTTGTACGACAGCAGTACTTC. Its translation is CASSIEAGLVRQQYF.

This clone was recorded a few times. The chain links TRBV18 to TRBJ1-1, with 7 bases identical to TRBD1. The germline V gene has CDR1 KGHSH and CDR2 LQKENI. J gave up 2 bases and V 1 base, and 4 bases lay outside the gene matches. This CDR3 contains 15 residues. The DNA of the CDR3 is TGTGCCAGCTCACCACGGCAGGGGGGCAACACTGAAGCTTTCTTT. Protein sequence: CASSPRQGGNTEAFF.

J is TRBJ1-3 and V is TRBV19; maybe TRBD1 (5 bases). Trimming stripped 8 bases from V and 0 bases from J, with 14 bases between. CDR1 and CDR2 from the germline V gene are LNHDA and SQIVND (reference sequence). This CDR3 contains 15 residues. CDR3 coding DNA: TGTGCCAGTGTTCACAGGCCCCTCTCTGGAAACACCATATATTTT. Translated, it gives CASVHRPLSGNTIYF.

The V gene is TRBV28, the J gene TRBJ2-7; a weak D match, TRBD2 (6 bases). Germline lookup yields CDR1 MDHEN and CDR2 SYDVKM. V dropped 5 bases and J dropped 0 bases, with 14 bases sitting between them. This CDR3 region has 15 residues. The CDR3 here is CASSPLGGPSYEQYF. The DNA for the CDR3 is TGTGCCAGCAGTCCCCTGGGGGGACCCTCCTACGAGCAGTACTTC.

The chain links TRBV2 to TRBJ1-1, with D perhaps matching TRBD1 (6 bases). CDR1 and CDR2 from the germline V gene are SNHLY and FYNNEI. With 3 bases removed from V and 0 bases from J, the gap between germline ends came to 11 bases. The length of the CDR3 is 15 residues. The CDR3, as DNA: TGTGCCAGCAGTGATTGGACAGCTTTGAACACTGAAGCTTTCTTT. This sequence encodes CASSDWTALNTEAFF.

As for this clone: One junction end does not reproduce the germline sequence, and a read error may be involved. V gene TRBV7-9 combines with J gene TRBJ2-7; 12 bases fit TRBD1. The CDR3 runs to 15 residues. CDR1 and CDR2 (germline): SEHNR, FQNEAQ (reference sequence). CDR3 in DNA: TGTTCCAGCAGCTATTCGGGACAGGGGGCGATCGAGCAGTACTTC. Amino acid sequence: CSSSYSGQGAIEQYF.

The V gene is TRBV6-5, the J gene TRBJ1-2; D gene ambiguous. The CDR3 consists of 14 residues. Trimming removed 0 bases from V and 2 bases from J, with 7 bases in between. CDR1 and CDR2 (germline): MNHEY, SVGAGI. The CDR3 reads CASSYSTRNYGYTF. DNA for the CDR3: TGTGCCAGCAGTTACTCGACCAGGAACTATGGCTACACCTTC.

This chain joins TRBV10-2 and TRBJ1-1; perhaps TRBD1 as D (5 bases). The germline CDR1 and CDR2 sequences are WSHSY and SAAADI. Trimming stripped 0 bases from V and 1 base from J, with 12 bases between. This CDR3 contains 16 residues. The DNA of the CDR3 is TGCGCCAGCAGTGAGTCGCCGGACAACTCGAACACTGAAGCTTTCTTT. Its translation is CASSESPDNSNTEAFF.